This T cell receptor beta chain came from a study of blood T cells in healthy people across ages (dated by TCRdb to between 2015 and 2017). As for the study more broadly: In model experiments, template switching captured roughly one uniquely barcoded TCR beta cDNA molecule for every two T cells. To avoid experimental bias, donors of different ages were randomly spread across the sequencing lanes. The study measured age-related changes in TCR beta repertoire diversity using deep sequencing normalized with unique cDNA molecular identifiers. Two additional independent replicas of 1 million unique cDNA reads from the same blood draw were analyzed for two donors (one aged 18 to 29 and one aged 80 or older). Four age groups were formed from the donors: young (average roughly 15 years), middle-aged (just under 40), aged (roughly 56) and long-lived (around 80). What the authors observed across the whole study: Because the CMV infection status of the donors was unknown, age-related changes in expanded clonotypes may potentially have been confounded. Because profiling used bulk unsorted PBMCs, naive and antigen-experienced compartments could not be compared conclusively. Observed TCR beta diversity correlated strongly with the percentage of naive T cells measured by flow cytometry. As age increased, observed TCR beta diversity per million T cells dropped in a roughly linear way, and a significant reduction was already evident by age 40. Estimates of total diversity from one million sequenced T cells were regarded as lower bounds and underestimates. Compared with the aged group, the long-lived group had more naive CD4+ T cells, fewer expanded clones and increased TCR diversity, suggesting age selection.

The library came from 5' RACE. Sequencing relied on an Illumina HiSeq 2500. A second PCR of about 7 to 12 cycles was performed with a sample-barcoded 5' primer and a J-beta primer mix. A unique molecular identifier was introduced onto each TCR beta cDNA molecule by a template-switch 5' adaptor carrying 12 random nucleotides. At least 2.5 million CDR3-containing paired-end reads were obtained from each sample. First-strand cDNA synthesis was performed from all RNA using the Mint cDNA synthesis kit, with priming by a TRBC-specific oligonucleotide. After uracil-DNA glycosylase treatment, a first 18-cycle PCR used universal primers M1SS and BC2_uni_R on all cDNA. Per the original workflow: For normalization, 1 million high-quality reads were randomly selected from each sample, with every read carrying a distinct molecular identifier. Reads with shared molecular identifiers were discarded instead of being binned into consensus sequences. MiTCR, with a Q25 quality threshold and the strictest error-elimination algorithm, was used for CDR3 identification, clonotype clustering and error correction. A nonparametric unseen species model using Euler transformation provided a lower-bound estimate of total TCR beta diversity. The raw public data were reprocessed by TCRdb itself: fastp quality trimming at Q25, MiXCR clonotype calling, in-frame beta chains only. Duplicate CDR3 protein sequences are folded into a single record with the most common DNA and genes. It is TCRdb's table, rather than the study itself, that gives the V and J calls and clone size. Within this sample are approximately 1,000,000 distinct CDR3 sequences, with under 55% of them counted one time only. The biggest ten clones account for 18% of the sample.

Note on this clonotype: There is no known antigen for this receptor. Base qualities are not at hand, and no much larger clone is one base apart.

Donors were under 40 systemically healthy Caucasian individuals from Russia aged roughly 6 to 90 years. Approximately 9 milliliters of peripheral blood were collected from each donor into EDTA-treated Vacutainer tubes. PBMCs were isolated by Ficoll-Paque density-gradient centrifugation, with at least 7 million obtained per sample. Total RNA, at least 6 micrograms per sample, was extracted from PBMCs with Trizol reagent. For every donor, flow cytometry on a PBMC aliquot measured the percentage of naive CD45RAhigh/CD27high T cells. Counted from cysteine to phenylalanine, this CDR3 has 15 amino acids. Just the 45-base CDR3 DNA is kept, in frame starting at base 1. V is cut by 2 bases and J by 0 bases, and the space between the germline ends is 8 bases. From a lookup of the germline V gene, CDR1 and CDR2 are SGHVS and FQNEAQ.

Input material: blood. The sequence came from a woman between 55 and 75 years old in good health. In this chain, TRBV7-8 is recombined with TRBJ2-1; no confident D gene assignment can be made. The CDR3 is CASSLLAVSYNEQFF. The DNA is as follows: TGTGCCAGCAGCTTACTCGCGGTCTCCTACAATGAGCAGTTCTTC.